The 20 T cell receptor beta chains below come from one sample, sequenced in a study of blood T cells in healthy people across ages. Primers used in a second PCR of about 6 to 11 cycles were a sample-barcoded 5' primer and a J-beta primer mix. A single record per CDR3 protein comes from TCRdb applying MiXCR to the 5' RACE reads. The data contain about 670,000 distinct CDR3 sequences, about 51% of them seen just once; the ten biggest clones take up approximately 15%. Material for sequencing was blood. Receptors were obtained from an elderly woman in good health.

As regards this clonotype: A much larger clone sits a single nucleotide away, making a read error possible. The chain combines TRBV2 with TRBJ1-2; the D is unclear. This CDR3 has 12 amino acids. Per the germline V gene, CDR1 is SNHLY and CDR2 is FYNNEI. V was pared by 8 bases and J by 8 bases, with 15 bases between. The CDR3 DNA sequence: TGTGCCAGCCAGACGTCCGGAGAGGGCTACACCTTC. Translating gives CASQTSGEGYTF.

In DNA, the CDR3 is TGCAGTGCCAGGCGGGGGGGACAGGGTAATGAAAAACTGTTTTTT. This codes for CSARRGGQGNEKLFF. V and J are TRBV20-1 and TRBJ1-4; TRBD1 matches at 9 bases. After removal of 6 bases from V and 4 bases from J, the junction contained 9 bases not matched to a gene. Germline CDR1 DFQATT, CDR2 SNEGSKA (reference sequence). The CDR3 length is 15 residues.

This sequence joins TRBV27 and TRBJ2-7, with 8 bases that match TRBD1. Trimming cost V 5 bases and J 2 bases; bases outside gene matches: 8. The germline V gene encodes CDR1 MNHEY and CDR2 SMNVEV (reference sequence). The CDR3 extends over 15 amino acids. CDR3 amino acids: CASSAFAGGAYEQYF. The CDR3 nucleotides read TGTGCCAGCAGTGCCTTCGCAGGGGGCGCCTACGAGCAGTACTTC.

This clonotype appeared many times. At one end, the junction sequence differs from germline, possibly due to a read error. The chain recombines TRBV4-1 with TRBJ2-7; 7 positions agree with TRBD1. Looked up from germline, CDR1 is MGHRA and CDR2 is YSYEKL. The CDR3 covers 16 residues. The chain's CDR3 is CASSHVLTGESSEQYF. DNA for the CDR3: TGCGCCAGCAGCCATGTCCTCACAGGGGAATCCTCCGAGCAGTACTTC.

V and J are TRBV20-1 and TRBJ1-2; the match to TRBD1 covers 7 bases. The J segment lost 4 bases and the V segment lost 0 bases, leaving 11 bases of the junction unmatched. This CDR3 comprises 16 residues. Germline assignment: CDR1 DFQATT and CDR2 SNEGSKA (reference sequence). The CDR3 DNA is TGCAGTGCTAGAGATATCAGGGGGGCGGACTTCTATGGCTACACCTTC. Amino acids: CSARDIRGADFYGYTF.

This chain connects TRBV7-2 to TRBJ2-4; 7 bases align to TRBD1. Germline loops: CDR1 SGHTA, CDR2 FQGNSA. There are 18 residues in the CDR3. V lost 4 bases and J lost 5; bases outside the gene matches: 17. The CDR3 region is CASSSTGNGMGIQNIQYF. In nucleotides, the CDR3 is TGTGCCAGCAGCTCGACAGGGAATGGGATGGGCATTCAAAACATTCAGTACTTC. The full variable domain, its missing parts supplied by reference TRBV7-2 and TRBJ2-4, is GAGVSQSPSNKVTEKGKDVELRCDPISGHTALYWYRQSLGQGLEFLIYFQGNSAPDKSGLPSDRFSAERTGGSVSTLTIQRTQQEDSAVYLCASSSTGNGMGIQNIQYFGAGTRLSVL.

The chain has TRBV7-3 and TRBJ2-1, with 9 positions matching TRBD1. The DNA matches TRBJ2-7 better at its end, which makes the J call doubtful. There are 13 residues in the CDR3. Germline-derived CDR1 and CDR2 are SGHTA and FQGTGA. CDR3 protein: CASSFGQGCEQYF. CDR3 DNA: TGTGCCAGCAGCTTTGGACAGGGGTGCGAGCAGTACTTC.

This clonotype showed up just a few times. The CDR3 spells CSARDYPEQFF. CDR3 nucleotide sequence: TGCAGTGCTAGAGATTACCCCGAGCAGTTCTTC. The chain uses TRBV20-1 and TRBJ2-1; D call uncertain. The length of the CDR3 is 11 residues. The germline V and J ends were trimmed by 0 bases and 10 bases, with 7 bases remaining between them. The germline V gene encodes CDR1 DFQATT and CDR2 SNEGSKA (reference sequence).

The rearrangement uses TRBV28 and TRBJ1-2, with 10 nucleotides matching TRBD1. CDR3 length: 14 residues. Germline V gene data show CDR1 as MDHEN and CDR2 as SYDVKM. The ends lost 5 bases at V and 7 bases at J; junction bases unmatched: 7. The CDR3 DNA is TGTGCCAGCAGTGTAGGGACAGGGGCTGGTGGCTACACCTTC. Residues: CASSVGTGAGGYTF.

In its sample, this clonotype was seen many times. This chain connects TRBV10-3 to TRBJ2-7, with 9 bases aligning to TRBD1. CDR1 and CDR2 from the germline V gene are ENHRY and SYGVKD. The CDR3 extends over 13 amino acids. V trimming: 7 bases; J trimming: 3 bases; junction bases outside the gene matches: 4. The CDR3 reads CAIKGQGVYEQYF. Here the CDR3 DNA reads TGTGCCATCAAGGGACAGGGAGTCTACGAGCAGTACTTC.

V gene TRBV7-9 combines with J gene TRBJ1-2; 11 nucleotides line up with TRBD1. The CDR3 contains 17 residues. With 5 bases clipped from V and 5 bases from J, the junction kept 13 bases outside the gene matches. Germline assignment: CDR1 SEHNR and CDR2 FQNEAQ (reference sequence). The CDR3 protein is CASSDHKWTGGGYGYTF. CDR3 in DNA: TGTGCCAGCAGCGACCATAAATGGACAGGGGGCGGTTATGGCTACACCTTC.

The chain is built from TRBV5-1 and TRBJ2-3, with 7 bases lining up with TRBD2. Unmatched junction bases numbered 4, after V lost 2 bases and J lost 4 bases. The CDR3 length is 14 residues. CDR1 SGHRS and CDR2 YFSETQ come from the germline V gene. The chain's CDR3 is CASSFERGSDTQYF. Written as DNA, the CDR3 is TGCGCCAGCAGCTTCGAGCGGGGCTCAGATACGCAGTATTTT.

The chain joins TRBV4-3 to TRBJ1-1; D gene unclear. From germline, CDR1 is LGHNA and CDR2 YSLEER. This CDR3 spans 14 amino acids. V lost 0 bases and J lost 1, with 6 bases in between. CDR3 in amino acids: CASSQDGWNTEAFF. Written as DNA, the CDR3 is TGCGCCAGCAGCCAAGACGGTTGGAACACTGAAGCTTTCTTT.

This clonotype came up a few times. The chain recombines TRBV2 with TRBJ1-5; D not certain. Germline-derived CDR1 and CDR2 are SNHLY and FYNNEI. The CDR3 loop spans 14 amino acids. V lost 3 bases to trimming and J lost 6 bases, with 12 bases between them. The CDR3 here is CASSDLSGGQPQHF. DNA for the CDR3: TGTGCCAGCAGTGACCTCTCGGGCGGTCAGCCCCAGCATTTT. Based on the CDR3 plus reference TRBV2 and TRBJ1-5, the full variable domain is EPEVTQTPSHQVTQMGQEVILRCVPISNHLYFYWYRQILGQKVEFLVSFYNNEISEKSEIFDDQFSVERPDGSNFTLKIRSTKLEDSAMYFCASSDLSGGQPQHFGDGTRLSIL.

This clonotype has just a few counts. The rearrangement uses TRBV20-1 and TRBJ1-4; tentative D call: TRBD1 (5 bases). Germline loops: CDR1 DFQATT, CDR2 SNEGSKA (reference sequence). The V gene lost 1 base and the J gene lost 0 bases, with 9 bases spanning the gap. The CDR3 spans 15 residues. For the CDR3, the DNA is TGCAGTGCTAGAGGATCGGGGGCAACTAATGAAAAACTGTTTTTT. Its translation is CSARGSGATNEKLFF.

V is TRBV4-2 and J is TRBJ2-5; no reliable D call. Germline V gene data show CDR1 as LGHNA and CDR2 as YNFKEQ. The CDR3 runs to 15 residues. Trimming left V 1 base short and J 4 bases short, with 13 bases between. The DNA for the CDR3 is TGTGCCAGCAGCCAAGGGAGTAATTTAGGAGAGACCCAGTACTTC. This gives the protein CASSQGSNLGETQYF.

The chain recombines TRBV28 with TRBJ1-5; D not resolved. V was pared by 8 bases and J by 6 bases, with 20 bases between. Germline-derived CDR1 and CDR2 are MDHEN and SYDVKM. The CDR3 sequence is 15 residues long. The CDR3 bases are TGTGCCAGCCCGCCCAGTCACCAAACGGCTCAGCCCCAGCATTTT. Translating it yields CASPPSHQTAQPQHF.

The sample holds many counts of this clonotype. This rearrangement joins TRBV7-9 to TRBJ2-1, with D unresolved. V lost 5 bases and J 0 bases, leaving 14 bases between the germline ends. Germline assignment: CDR1 SEHNR and CDR2 FQNEAQ (reference sequence). CDR3 length equals 16 residues. The CDR3 loop is CASSLYRSFSYNEQFF. The DNA of the CDR3 is TGTGCCAGCAGCCTCTACCGTTCGTTCTCCTACAATGAGCAGTTCTTC.

The rearrangement links TRBV25-1 to TRBJ1-1; possible D gene TRBD1, 5 bases. CDR1 and CDR2 from the germline V gene are MGHDK and SYGVNS. The CDR3 contains 17 residues. The ends were cut back, 4 bases at V and 4 bases at J, with 22 bases in the middle. The CDR3 is CASSAWGEVRASTEAFF. CDR3 sequence (DNA): TGTGCCAGCAGTGCATGGGGTGAAGTCAGGGCTAGCACTGAAGCTTTCTTT.

In this sample, this clonotype turned up once. The chain carries TRBV20-1 and TRBJ2-5; TRBD2 matches at 10 bases. The V gene's germline CDR1 is DFQATT and CDR2 SNEGSKA (reference sequence). There are 13 residues in the CDR3. J lost 1 base, V lost 5 bases, and 1 base had no gene match. CDR3 in amino acids: CSAGTSVQETQYF. In DNA form, the CDR3 reads TGCAGTGCTGGGACTAGCGTCCAAGAGACCCAGTACTTC.